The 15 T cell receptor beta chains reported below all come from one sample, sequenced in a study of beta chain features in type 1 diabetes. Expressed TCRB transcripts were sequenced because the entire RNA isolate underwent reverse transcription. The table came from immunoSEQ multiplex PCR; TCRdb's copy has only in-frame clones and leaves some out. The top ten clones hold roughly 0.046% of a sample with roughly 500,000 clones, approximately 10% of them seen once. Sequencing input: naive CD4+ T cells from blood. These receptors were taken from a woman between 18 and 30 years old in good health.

The CDR3 DNA is TGTGCCACCAGCAGAGGACAGGGGGCGACTAATGAAAAACTGTTTTTT. Translation gives CATSRGQGATNEKLFF. The chain employs TRBV15 and TRBJ1-4; 10 nucleotides agree with TRBD1. CDR3 length equals 16 residues. CDR1 and CDR2 from the germline V gene are LNHNV and YYDKDF (reference sequence). The J segment lost 2 bases and the V segment lost 1 base, leaving 1 base of the junction unmatched.

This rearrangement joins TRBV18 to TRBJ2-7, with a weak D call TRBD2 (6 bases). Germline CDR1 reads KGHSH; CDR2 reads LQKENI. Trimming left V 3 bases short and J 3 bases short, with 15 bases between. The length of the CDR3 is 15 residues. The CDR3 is CASSPTGVGDYEQYV. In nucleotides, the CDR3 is TGTGCCAGCTCACCGACGGGAGTGGGGGACTACGAGCAGTACGTC.

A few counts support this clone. CDR3 amino acids: CASSPSSVRVDTQYF. CDR3 sequence (DNA): TGTGCCAGCAGCCCCTCGTCGGTGCGGGTAGATACGCAGTATTTT. The rearrangement joins TRBV7-9 to TRBJ2-3; a possible D gene is TRBD2 (5 bases). Looked up from germline, CDR1 is SEHNR and CDR2 is FQNEAQ (reference sequence). The CDR3 sequence is 15 residues long. V lost 5 bases, J lost 5 bases, and 17 bases lay in between.

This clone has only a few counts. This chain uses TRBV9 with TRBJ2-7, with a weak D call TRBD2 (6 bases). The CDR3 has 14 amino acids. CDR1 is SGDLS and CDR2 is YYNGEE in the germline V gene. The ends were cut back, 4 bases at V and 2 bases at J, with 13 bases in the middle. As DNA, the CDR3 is TGTGCCAGCAGCCGAAGCGGGCAGGCCTACGAGCAGTACTTC. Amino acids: CASSRSGQAYEQYF.

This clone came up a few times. CDR3 region: CASSLAQGVTNTEAFF. CDR3 nucleotide sequence: TGTGCCAGCAGCTTAGCGCAGGGGGTTACGAACACTGAAGCTTTCTTT. The chain combines TRBV7-9 with TRBJ1-1; 7 bases are shared with TRBD1. Germline CDR1 is SEHNR and CDR2 is FQNEAQ (reference sequence). The CDR3 length is 16 residues. Unmatched junction bases numbered 5, after V lost 0 bases and J lost 1 base.

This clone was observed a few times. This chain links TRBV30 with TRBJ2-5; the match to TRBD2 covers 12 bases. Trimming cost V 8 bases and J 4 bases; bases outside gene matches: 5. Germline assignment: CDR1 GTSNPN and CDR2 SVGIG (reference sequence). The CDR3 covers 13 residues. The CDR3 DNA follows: TGTGCCGGTTTGACTAGCGGGAGAGAGACCCAGTACTTC. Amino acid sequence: CAGLTSGRETQYF. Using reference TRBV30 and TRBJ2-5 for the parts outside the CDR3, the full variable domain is SQTIHQWPATLVQPVGSPLSLECTVEGTSNPNLYWYRQAAGRGLQLLFYSVGIGQISSEVPQNLSASRPQDRQFILSSKKLLLSDSGFYLCAGLTSGRETQYFGPGTRLLVL.

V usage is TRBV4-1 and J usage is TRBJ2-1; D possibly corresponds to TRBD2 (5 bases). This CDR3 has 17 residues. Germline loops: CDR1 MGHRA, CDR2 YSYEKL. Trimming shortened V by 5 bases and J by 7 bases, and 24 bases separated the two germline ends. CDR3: CASSVFSGNKLRNEQFF. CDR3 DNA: TGCGCCAGCAGCGTTTTTTCCGGGAACAAACTGCGGAATGAGCAGTTCTTC.

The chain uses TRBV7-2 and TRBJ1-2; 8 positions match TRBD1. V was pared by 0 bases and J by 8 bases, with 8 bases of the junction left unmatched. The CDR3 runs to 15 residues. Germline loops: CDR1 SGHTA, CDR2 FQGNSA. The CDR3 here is CASSLARQGPGGYTF. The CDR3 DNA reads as TGTGCCAGCAGCTTAGCCCGACAGGGGCCGGGAGGCTACACCTTC.

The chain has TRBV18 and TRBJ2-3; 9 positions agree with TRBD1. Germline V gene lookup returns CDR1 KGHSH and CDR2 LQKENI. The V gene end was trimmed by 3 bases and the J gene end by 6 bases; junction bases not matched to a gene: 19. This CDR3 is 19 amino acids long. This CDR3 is CASSPIPSTGGPRADTQYF. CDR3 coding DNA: TGTGCCAGCTCACCGATCCCTTCGACAGGGGGTCCCCGGGCGGATACGCAGTATTTT.

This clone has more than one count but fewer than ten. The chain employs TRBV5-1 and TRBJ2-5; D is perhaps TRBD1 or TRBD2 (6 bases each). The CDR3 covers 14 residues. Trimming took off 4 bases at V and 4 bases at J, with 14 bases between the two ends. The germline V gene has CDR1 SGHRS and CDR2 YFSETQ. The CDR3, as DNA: TGCGCCAGCAGCCTACAGGGAGGCCCAGAGACCCAGTACTTC. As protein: CASSLQGGPETQYF.

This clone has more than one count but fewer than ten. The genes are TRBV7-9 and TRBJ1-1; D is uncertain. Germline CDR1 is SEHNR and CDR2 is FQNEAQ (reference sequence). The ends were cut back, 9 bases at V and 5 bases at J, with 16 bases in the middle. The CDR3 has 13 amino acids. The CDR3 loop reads CASRRPPGTEAFF. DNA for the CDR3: TGTGCCAGTCGAAGACCCCCGGGGACTGAAGCTTTCTTT.

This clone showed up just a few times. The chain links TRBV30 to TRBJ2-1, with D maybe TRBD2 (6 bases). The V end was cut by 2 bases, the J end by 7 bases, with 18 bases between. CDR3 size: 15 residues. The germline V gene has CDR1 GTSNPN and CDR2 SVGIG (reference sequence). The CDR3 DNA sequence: TGTGCCTGGAGTCGGATGGCGGGATCCCAGAATGAGCAGTTCTTC. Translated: CAWSRMAGSQNEQFF.

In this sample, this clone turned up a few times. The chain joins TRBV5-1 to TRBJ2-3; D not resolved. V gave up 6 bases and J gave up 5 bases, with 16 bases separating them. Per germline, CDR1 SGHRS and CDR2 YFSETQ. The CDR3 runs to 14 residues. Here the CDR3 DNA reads TGCGCCAGCACCCGAGGCCCCCCCGGAGATACGCAGTATTTT. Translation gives CASTRGPPGDTQYF.

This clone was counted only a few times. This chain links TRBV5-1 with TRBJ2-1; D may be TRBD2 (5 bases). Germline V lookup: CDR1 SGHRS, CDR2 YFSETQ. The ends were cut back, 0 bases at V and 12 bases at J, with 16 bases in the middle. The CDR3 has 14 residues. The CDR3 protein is CASSLEAGGVGQFF. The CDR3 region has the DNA TGCGCCAGCAGCTTGGAGGCTGGAGGTGTTGGGCAGTTCTTC.

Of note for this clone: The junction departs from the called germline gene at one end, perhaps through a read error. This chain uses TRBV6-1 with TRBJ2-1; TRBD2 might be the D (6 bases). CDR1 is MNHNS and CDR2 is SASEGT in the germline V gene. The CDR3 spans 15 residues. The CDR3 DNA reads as TGTGCCAGCAGTCAAGCCCGGACTAATCACAATGAGCAGTTCTTC. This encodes CASSQARTNHNEQFF.